Presented here are 29 T cell receptor beta chains from one specimen sequenced in a study of radiotherapy plus CTLA-4 blockade in lung cancer (dated by TCRdb to 2017 to 2018). Libraries were made using the immunoSEQ multiplex PCR assay. TCRdb obtained this table from immuneACCESS and retained in-frame rearrangements with V and J assigned. These tables miss some clones; where compared with another copy, unresolved V genes account for less than half of the shortfall, and the remainder is unexplained. For this sample there are about 110,000 clones; approximately 87% appear just once. Roughly 2.3% of the sample is in the top ten clones. The starting material was peripheral blood, obtained from a patient treated with radiotherapy plus ipilimumab. The receptors shown here come from a human donor with non-small cell lung cancer that progressed on radiotherapy plus ipilimumab. Some clones in this sample may be carry-over from other donors' samples.

The V call is TRBV4-3, the J call TRBJ2-3; TRBD2 matches at 9 bases. V gave up 4 bases and J gave up 0 bases; unmatched junction bases: 14. Looked up from germline, CDR1 is LGHNA and CDR2 is YSLEER. The length of the CDR3 is 19 residues. The CDR3 nucleotides read TGCGCCAGCAGCCGCCAAGGGCTATCTAGCGGGGCTAGCACAGATACGCAGTATTTT. It codes for CASSRQGLSSGASTDTQYF.

The rearrangement uses TRBV7-6 and TRBJ2-2; the match to TRBD1 covers 9 bases. This CDR3 is 16 amino acids long. CDR1 and CDR2 (germline): SGHVS, FNYEAQ. After removal of 5 bases from V and 2 bases from J, the junction contained 6 bases not matched to a gene. The CDR3 region has the DNA TGTGCCAGCAGCCAGGGACAGGGCCTAAACACCGGGGAGCTGTTTTTT. The encoded protein is CASSQGQGLNTGELFF. The full variable domain, with the rest looked up from reference TRBV7-6 and TRBJ2-2, is GAGVSQSPRYKVTKRGQDVALRCDPISGHVSLYWYRQALGQGPEFLTYFNYEAQQDKSGLPNDRFSAERPEGSISTLTIQRTEQRDSAMYRCASSQGQGLNTGELFFGEGSRLTVL.

The rearrangement joins TRBV7-2 to TRBJ1-2, with 8 positions matching TRBD1. The V and J ends lost 3 bases and 8 bases, in that order; junction bases with no gene match: 5. The CDR3 spans 13 residues. Germline V gives CDR1 SGHTA, CDR2 FQGNSA. This CDR3 reads CASSLDRAGGYTF. CDR3 nucleotide sequence: TGTGCCAGCAGCTTGGACAGGGCGGGCGGCTACACCTTC. The whole variable domain, filled in from reference TRBV7-2 and TRBJ1-2, reads GAGVSQSPSNKVTEKGKDVELRCDPISGHTALYWYRQSLGQGLEFLIYFQGNSAPDKSGLPSDRFSAERTGGSVSTLTIQRTQQEDSAVYLCASSLDRAGGYTFGSGTRLTVV.

CDR3 sequence reads: CASSSRGNYYEQYF. CDR3 sequence (DNA): TGCGCCAGCAGTTCCAGAGGTAATTACTACGAGCAGTACTTC. The V gene is TRBV5-1, the J gene TRBJ2-7, with D unresolved. The germline V gene has CDR1 SGHRS and CDR2 YFSETQ. V was shortened by 5 bases and J by 3 bases, with 15 bases between the two germline ends. There are 14 residues in the CDR3.

This sequence joins TRBV6-1 and TRBJ1-5; 11 bases align to TRBD1. The germline CDR1 and CDR2 sequences are MNHNS and SASEGT. This CDR3 contains 15 residues. Losses at the gene ends were 6 bases for V and 2 bases for J; bases not matched to a gene: 3. The CDR3 protein is CASSGQGAGNQPQHF. CDR3 in DNA: TGTGCCAGCAGCGGACAGGGGGCAGGCAATCAGCCCCAGCATTTT.

The chain joins TRBV29-1 to TRBJ2-1; D might be TRBD2 (5 bases). Germline CDR1 is SQVTM and CDR2 is ANQGSEA. This CDR3 is built from 16 residues. Deletions cut 5 bases from V and 2 bases from J, with 19 bases between. The CDR3 DNA reads as TGCAGCGTTCCTCGCGGCCGGGGTTGGCCCTACAATGAGCAGTTCTTC. It is translated as CSVPRGRGWPYNEQFF.

The CDR3 region has the DNA TGTGCCAGCCGCCCCCAGAGCGTGAGCAATCAGCCCCAGCATTTT. Its protein product is CASRPQSVSNQPQHF. The V call is TRBV6-5, the J call TRBJ1-5; D gene ambiguous. This CDR3 contains 15 residues. V lost 8 bases, J lost 1 base, and 15 bases lay in between. The germline CDR1 and CDR2 sequences are MNHEY and SVGAGI.

V and J are TRBV6-5 and TRBJ1-6; D possibly corresponds to TRBD1 (6 bases). The CDR3 contains 15 residues. CDR1 MNHEY and CDR2 SVGAGI come from the germline V gene. Trimming stripped 2 bases from V and 8 bases from J, with 13 bases between. The CDR3 protein is CASSYAPGDYSPLHF. DNA for the CDR3: TGTGCCAGCAGTTACGCACCAGGGGATTATTCACCCCTCCACTTT.

V gene TRBV6-1 combines with J gene TRBJ1-2; D not resolved. Germline V gene lookup returns CDR1 MNHNS and CDR2 SASEGT. The CDR3 runs to 14 residues. V was trimmed by 5 bases and J by 7 bases, leaving 17 bases between them. DNA of the CDR3: TGTGCCAGCAGTTGGATAGGGTGGCGTTTTGGCTACACCTTC. It codes for CASSWIGWRFGYTF.

This rearrangement joins TRBV19 to TRBJ1-4; D remains ambiguous. Trimming left V 3 bases short and J 8 bases short, with 13 bases between. CDR3 length equals 14 residues. The germline CDR1 and CDR2 sequences are LNHDA and SQIVND (reference sequence). In nucleotides, the CDR3 is TGTGCCAGTAGTATTCGGGGAATTGGGGAAAAACTGTTTTTT. It yields the protein CASSIRGIGEKLFF.

The chain recombines TRBV27 with TRBJ2-3, with D possibly TRBD2 on 5 matching bases. CDR1 and CDR2 from the germline V gene are MNHEY and SMNVEV (reference sequence). The CDR3 sequence is 16 residues long. V was trimmed by 6 bases and J by 2 bases, leaving 18 bases between them. CDR3 nucleotide sequence: TGTGCCAGCAGAAAAGACTCCGGACTCCCCACAGATACGCAGTATTTT. Its protein product is CASRKDSGLPTDTQYF.

This clone has a handful of counts. The gene calls are TRBV7-3 and TRBJ1-1, with 8 bases aligning to TRBD1. In germline, CDR1 is SGHTA, CDR2 FQGTGA. After removal of 5 bases from V and 0 bases from J, the junction contained 2 bases not matched to a gene. The CDR3 spans 14 residues. The CDR3 DNA follows: TGTGCCAGCAGCCCGACAGGGGTGAACACTGAAGCTTTCTTT. Translating it yields CASSPTGVNTEAFF.

The chain carries TRBV29-1 and TRBJ1-5; a possible D gene is TRBD1 (6 bases). Germline V gives CDR1 SQVTM, CDR2 ANQGSEA. This CDR3 comprises 13 residues. Trimming stripped 7 bases from V and 7 bases from J, with 17 bases between. This CDR3 is CSASRGFDQPQHF. The CDR3 DNA reads as TGCAGCGCCAGCAGGGGTTTTGACCAGCCCCAGCATTTT.

The V and J genes are TRBV9 and TRBJ2-1, with TRBD1 matching 7 bases. Germline V CDR1 and CDR2: SGDLS, YYNGEE. The V segment lost 4 bases and the J segment 5 bases; nucleotides outside the gene matches: 12. The CDR3 contains 16 residues. CDR3 DNA: TGTGCCAGCAGCCCAAAGACAGGGTCAGCACACAATGAGCAGTTCTTC. This codes for CASSPKTGSAHNEQFF.

The rearrangement joins TRBV15 to TRBJ2-7, with D unclear. In germline, CDR1 is LNHNV, CDR2 YYDKDF (reference sequence). The CDR3 sequence is 13 residues long. The V and J ends lost 5 bases and 3 bases respectively, with 11 bases between them. The CDR3 nucleotides are TGTGCCACCAGCCCGCACGGCAACTACGAGCAGTACTTC. This translates into CATSPHGNYEQYF.

The rearrangement joins TRBV4-1 to TRBJ2-3; 7 bases agree with TRBD2. V gave up 2 bases and J gave up 2 bases; unmatched junction bases: 7. The CDR3 has 16 residues. Germline V gene lookup returns CDR1 MGHRA and CDR2 YSYEKL. Written as DNA, the CDR3 is TGCGCCAGCAGCCAAAACCCGGGACTACACACAGATACGCAGTATTTT. It codes for CASSQNPGLHTDTQYF.

The genes are TRBV4-2 and TRBJ2-3, with 9 bases that match TRBD2. Germline CDR1 reads LGHNA; CDR2 reads YNFKEQ. The trim removed 4 bases at V and 2 bases at J, leaving 10 bases unmatched. The CDR3 is made up of 17 amino acids. The CDR3 coding sequence is TGTGCCAGCAGCCCGAATAGCGGGGGTTCGAACACAGATACGCAGTATTTT. As protein: CASSPNSGGSNTDTQYF.

The chain employs TRBV5-6 and TRBJ2-1; D remains ambiguous. In germline, CDR1 is SGHDT, CDR2 YYEEEE. This CDR3 region has 12 residues. V was clipped by 0 bases and J by 15 bases, with 13 bases between them. DNA for the CDR3: TGTGCCAGCAGCTTGGGTCCTTCGCGGTTGTTCTTC. It codes for CASSLGPSRLFF.

The chain combines TRBV11-2 with TRBJ1-1; D perhaps matches TRBD1 (6 bases). The CDR3 has 14 amino acids. V was cut by 3 bases and J by 1 base, with 9 bases left in between. Germline CDR1 is SGHAT and CDR2 is FQNNGV. In nucleotides, the CDR3 is TGTGCCAGCAGCTTGAGCAGGGGGAACACTGAAGCTTTCTTT. This gives the protein CASSLSRGNTEAFF.

This chain joins TRBV11-2 and TRBJ1-1; TRBD1 aligns across 11 bases. Per the germline V gene, CDR1 is SGHAT and CDR2 is FQNNGV. After removal of 4 bases from V and 7 bases from J, the junction contained 5 bases not matched to a gene. The CDR3 covers 14 residues. DNA of the CDR3: TGTGCCAGCAGCTGGGGACAGGGGGGCCTTGAAGCTTTCTTT. This gives the protein CASSWGQGGLEAFF.

About this clone itself: One end of the junction varies from germline; a read error may be responsible. The chain carries TRBV28 and TRBJ2-2; no clear D. The CDR3 is 15 residues long. Germline lookup yields CDR1 MDHEN and CDR2 SYDVKM. CDR3 coding DNA: TGCGAGAGCAAAGGTAACAAAGCGAACACCGGGGAGCTGTTTTTT. Translated: CESKGNKANTGELFF.

The chain uses TRBV10-1 and TRBJ2-1; D remains ambiguous. The CDR3 consists of 12 residues. Trimming stripped 2 bases from V and 9 bases from J, with 8 bases between. CDR1 is WNHNN, CDR2 SYGVQD, per germline (reference sequence). In DNA form, the CDR3 reads TGCGCCAGCAGTGAGCCGGACGGTGAGCAGTTCTTC. Its translation: CASSEPDGEQFF.

The chain combines TRBV2 with TRBJ2-5; D unresolved. Germline V gives CDR1 SNHLY, CDR2 FYNNEI. The V and J ends lost 5 bases and 4 bases respectively, with 11 bases between them. This CDR3 has 13 amino acids. Here the CDR3 DNA reads TGTGCCAGCAGTCGCCTGGTCGGAGAGACCCAGTACTTC. Amino acid sequence: CASSRLVGETQYF.

The V and J genes are TRBV11-2 and TRBJ2-3; D not resolved. V dropped 6 bases and J dropped 0 bases, with 10 bases sitting between them. CDR1 is SGHAT and CDR2 is FQNNGV in the germline V gene. The CDR3 consists of 14 residues. The DNA of the CDR3 is TGTGCCAGCAGACACACACTTAGCACAGATACGCAGTATTTT. Its translation is CASRHTLSTDTQYF.

The J gene is TRBJ2-1, the V gene TRBV28; no clear D. Trimming removed 3 bases from V and 5 bases from J, with 17 bases in between. The germline gives CDR1 MDHEN, CDR2 SYDVKM. CDR3 length equals 16 residues. CDR3 bases: TGTGCCAGCAGTTTGGGGTCGGGCAGCTGGAACAATGAGCAGTTCTTC. Its protein product is CASSLGSGSWNNEQFF.

The rearrangement joins TRBV5-1 to TRBJ2-5; D is unresolved. V was shortened by 0 bases and J by 9 bases, with 9 bases between the two germline ends. The CDR3 runs to 12 residues. Germline V CDR1 and CDR2: SGHRS, YFSETQ. The CDR3 region is CASSLDRGSQYF. The CDR3 DNA follows: TGCGCCAGCAGCTTGGACCGTGGGTCCCAGTACTTC. Combining the CDR3 with reference TRBV5-1 and TRBJ2-5 gives the whole variable domain KAGVTQTPRYLIKTRGQQVTLSCSPISGHRSVSWYQQTPGQGLQFLFEYFSETQRNKGNFPGRFSGRQFSNSRSEMNVSTLELGDSALYLCASSLDRGSQYFGPGTRLLVL.

The chain carries TRBV14 and TRBJ1-2; TRBD1 agrees at 7 bases. Germline V gives CDR1 SGHDN, CDR2 FVKESK. With 0 bases clipped from V and 13 bases from J, the junction kept 5 bases outside the gene matches. The CDR3 extends over 12 amino acids. The CDR3 nucleotides read TGTGCCAGCAGCCAAGAAAACAGGGGTTGCACCTTC. This translates into CASSQENRGCTF.

The chain is built from TRBV7-8 and TRBJ2-2; TRBD2 agrees at 9 bases. This CDR3 comprises 18 residues. J gave up 5 bases and V 4 bases, and 14 bases lay outside the gene matches. In germline, CDR1 is SGHVS, CDR2 FQNEAQ. CDR3 sequence (DNA): TGTGCCAGCAGCTCACCACGGCCCAGCGGGGGGAGAACCGGGGAGCTGTTTTTT. It is translated as CASSSPRPSGGRTGELFF.

As regards this clone: Within the sample, other DNA sequences also encode this same CDR3. The chain joins TRBV5-1 to TRBJ1-1; D uncertain. This CDR3 region has 13 residues. Trimming removed 1 base at V and 6 bases at J, with 10 bases between. CDR1 is SGHRS and CDR2 is YFSETQ in the germline V gene. The CDR3 here is CASSLSTAPEAFF. CDR3 in DNA: TGCGCCAGCAGCTTGTCAACAGCCCCTGAAGCTTTCTTT.